This passage covers 10 T cell receptor beta chains from one sample sequenced in a study of cytomegalovirus exposure and HLA in healthy donors. Primers: 60 Vbeta forward and 13 Jbeta reverse. Generated by immunoSEQ multiplex PCR, the TCRdb table keeps only in-frame clones and is missing some. The repertoire consists of some 130,000 clones, with more than 60% occurring once and the leading ten covering approximately 8.8%. Sequencing was performed on PBMCs. The receptors stem from a woman between 45 and 60 years old in good health and CMV-seropositive.

J is TRBJ2-7 and V is TRBV19; D may be TRBD1 (6 bases). Germline CDR1 LNHDA, CDR2 SQIVND (reference sequence). V was shortened by 6 bases and J by 0 bases, with 15 bases between the two germline ends. This CDR3 has 15 residues. The CDR3 coding sequence is TGTGCCAGTAGCTACAGGGCCCTGGTCTCCTACGAGCAGTACTTC. Translation gives CASSYRALVSYEQYF.

The chain is built from TRBV7-2 and TRBJ2-7, with a weak D call TRBD1 (6 bases). V shed 2 bases and J shed 3 bases, with 14 bases lying between them. Germline loops: CDR1 SGHTA, CDR2 FQGNSA. The length of the CDR3 is 15 residues. CDR3 in amino acids: CASSLMIQQGYEQYF. The CDR3 bases are TGTGCCAGCAGCTTAATGATCCAACAGGGCTACGAGCAGTACTTC. The variable domain in full, completed from reference TRBV7-2 and TRBJ2-7, reads GAGVSQSPSNKVTEKGKDVELRCDPISGHTALYWYRQSLGQGLEFLIYFQGNSAPDKSGLPSDRFSAERTGGSVSTLTIQRTQQEDSAVYLCASSLMIQQGYEQYFGPGTRLTVT.

The sample holds a few counts of this clone. This chain uses TRBV6-4 with TRBJ1-1, with D uncertain. Trimming left V 8 bases short and J 11 bases short, with 15 bases between. Germline V lookup: CDR1 MRHNA, CDR2 SNTAGT. The CDR3 contains 11 residues. Written as DNA, the CDR3 is TGTGCCAGCGGCTACAGCAGGTGGGCTTTCTTT. It translates to CASGYSRWAFF.

V is TRBV2 and J is TRBJ1-5; D is unclear. Germline CDR1 and CDR2: SNHLY and FYNNEI. The CDR3 loop spans 11 amino acids. The V end was cut by 4 bases, the J end by 10 bases, with 8 bases between. As DNA, the CDR3 is TGTGCCAGCAGTGGACTGTCTCCCCAGCATTTT. Translated, it gives CASSGLSPQHF. Based on the CDR3 plus reference TRBV2 and TRBJ1-5, the full variable domain is EPEVTQTPSHQVTQMGQEVILRCVPISNHLYFYWYRQILGQKVEFLVSFYNNEISEKSEIFDDQFSVERPDGSNFTLKIRSTKLEDSAMYFCASSGLSPQHFGDGTRLSIL.

The rearrangement uses TRBV7-9 and TRBJ1-1; D is unresolved. Trimming removed 1 base at V and 2 bases at J, with 11 bases between. CDR3 size: 15 residues. Germline values: CDR1 SEHNR, CDR2 FQNEAQ (reference sequence). The CDR3 reads CASSLGYGYNTEAFF. As DNA, the CDR3 is TGTGCCAGCAGCTTAGGGTACGGGTACAACACTGAAGCTTTCTTT.

V and J are TRBV28 and TRBJ1-2; 9 nucleotides align to TRBD1. This CDR3 comprises 14 residues. The germline CDR1 and CDR2 sequences are MDHEN and SYDVKM. V dropped 4 bases and J dropped 7; count of bases not matched to a gene: 7. CDR3 sequence (DNA): TGTGCCAGCAGTTCCGGGACAGGGACGGGTGGCTACACCTTC. Protein sequence: CASSSGTGTGGYTF.

V usage is TRBV28 and J usage is TRBJ2-1, with D possibly being TRBD1 (5 bases). This CDR3 comprises 15 residues. V was clipped by 7 bases and J by 3 bases, with 16 bases between them. Germline V CDR1 and CDR2: MDHEN, SYDVKM. CDR3 DNA: TGTGCCAGCATTCCCCCTGGGGCTTTCTACAATGAGCAGTTCTTC. Protein sequence: CASIPPGAFYNEQFF.

The rearrangement uses TRBV30 and TRBJ2-1; D uncertain. Per the germline V gene, CDR1 is GTSNPN and CDR2 is SVGIG (reference sequence). V dropped 4 bases and J dropped 5 bases, with 18 bases sitting between them. The length of the CDR3 is 15 residues. CDR3: CAWTTTGLAHNEQFF. The CDR3 DNA sequence: TGTGCCTGGACCACAACGGGTCTTGCCCACAATGAGCAGTTCTTC. Together with reference TRBV30 and TRBJ2-1, the CDR3 gives the full variable domain: SQTIHQWPATLVQPVGSPLSLECTVEGTSNPNLYWYRQAAGRGLQLLFYSVGIGQISSEVPQNLSASRPQDRQFILSSKKLLLSDSGFYLCAWTTTGLAHNEQFFGPGTRLTVL.

This clone was recorded only once. The V call is TRBV28, the J call TRBJ2-7; 9 nucleotides match TRBD1. J lost 1 base, V lost 6 bases, and 7 bases had no gene match. From germline, CDR1 is MDHEN and CDR2 SYDVKM. The CDR3 is 15 residues long. The CDR3 is CASSRRQGGSYEQYF. For the CDR3, the DNA is TGTGCCAGCAGCCGTAGACAGGGGGGATCCTACGAGCAGTACTTC.

This rearrangement joins TRBV27 to TRBJ2-5; 10 nucleotides agree with TRBD1. J lost 4 bases, V lost 6 bases, and 5 bases had no gene match. The CDR3 contains 14 residues. Per germline, CDR1 MNHEY and CDR2 SMNVEV (reference sequence). CDR3 DNA: TGTGCCAGCAGCCGACAGGGGGCTCCAGAGACCCAGTACTTC. Translation gives CASSRQGAPETQYF.